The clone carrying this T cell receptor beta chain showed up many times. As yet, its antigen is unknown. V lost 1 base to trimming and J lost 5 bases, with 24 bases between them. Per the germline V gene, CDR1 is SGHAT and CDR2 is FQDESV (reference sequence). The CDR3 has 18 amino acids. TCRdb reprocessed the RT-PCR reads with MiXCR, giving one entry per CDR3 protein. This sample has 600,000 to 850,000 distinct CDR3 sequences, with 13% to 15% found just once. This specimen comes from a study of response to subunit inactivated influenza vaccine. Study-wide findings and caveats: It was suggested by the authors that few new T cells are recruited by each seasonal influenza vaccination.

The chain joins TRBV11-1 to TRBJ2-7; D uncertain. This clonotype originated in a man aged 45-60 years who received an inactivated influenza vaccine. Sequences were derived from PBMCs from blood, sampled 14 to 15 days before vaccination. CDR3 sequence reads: CASSLGLGVGMNLNEQYF. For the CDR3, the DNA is TGTGCCAGCAGCTTAGGGTTAGGAGTGGGGATGAACCTCAACGAGCAGTACTTC.